This record looks at one T cell receptor (beta chain) sequence and its context. Its antigen target is currently unknown. Base-call qualities are not available, and no considerably larger clone is one nucleotide away. This sample was taken from a study of blood T cell repertoires in COVID-19 (dated by TCRdb to the early 2020s). Concerning the study at large: Collaborator samples came from the United States, Italy and Spain and covered acute and convalescent phases of COVID-19. The material from the prospective study consisted of cDNA or gDNA derived from T cells, B-cell-depleted T cells, or PBMCs. Where available, HLA class I and class II types were obtained from metadata supplied by the sample provider rather than from assay-based typing. The repertoires were made available in a free public database intended to serve as a resource for research on the immune response to SARS-CoV-2. Samples were obtained from the ongoing ImmuneRACE study (first 160 participants) and from over 1,000 subjects provided by 6 global collaborators. The dataset comprised deeply sampled blood TCRbeta repertoires from subjects exposed to, actively infected with, or recovered from COVID-19. Sample metadata almost always included a de-identified subject ID, COVID-19 status, age in years and sex. Here is what the overall study found, with its caveats: The quantity of clinical and demographic metadata differed by source and by participant and was supplied without curation.

The immunoSEQ Assay, a bias-controlled multiplex PCR, was used to amplify TCRbeta CDR3 regions from genomic DNA. Under the source paper's analysis protocol: Nucleated cell counts per sample were estimated from amplification of reference gene primers within the assay. Sequence reads were collapsed and filtered to measure the absolute abundance of every unique TCRbeta CDR3 rearrangement. For each sample, productive Simpson clonality was calculated as the square root of Simpson's diversity index over productive rearrangements. In TCRdb, the immuneACCESS table is reduced to in-frame sequences with V and J assigned. These tables do not hold every clone; where another copy was compared, an unresolved V gene accounts for under half, and the others remain unexplained. The V and J calls and clone size are taken from that table; D and trimming were inferred from the DNA. The sample has 350,000 to 400,000 clones on record, about 89% of them singletons. The ten top clones hold 3% of the sample.

One collaborating source in Seattle enrolled patients during active infection and followed them longitudinally through the course of disease. Whole blood was collected in K2EDTA tubes by collaborating institutions according to the institutions' own protocols. For TCRbeta analysis, collaborators shipped samples as frozen whole blood, isolated PBMCs, or DNA extracted from either of those sample types. Material: peripheral blood. The receptor was derived from a woman aged 25-40 years with COVID-19, enrolled during active disease.

The CDR3 amino acid sequence is: CASSPGLAGAFGYEQYV. The bases read TGTGCCAGCAGCCCGGGACTAGCGGGAGCGTTTGGGTACGAGCAGTACGTC. Here the chain combines TRBV7-6 and TRBJ2-7; TRBD2 fits 14 bases in the junction. Trimming removed 5 bases from V and 4 bases from J; the gene matches leave 10 bases unexplained. The CDR3 goes from the cysteine to the valine over 17 residues. Here the CDR3 DNA is all that survives: 51 bases in frame from base 1. The germline V gene yields SGHVS for CDR1 and FNYEAQ for CDR2.